Listed below are T cell receptor beta chains from one sample, sequenced in a study of cytomegalovirus exposure and HLA in healthy donors. Some clones are missing from TCRdb's copy, which holds only in-frame ones; the method was immunoSEQ multiplex PCR. The sample has some 180,000 clones, under 85% seen once; the top ten hold approximately 5.6%. Sequenced sample: PBMCs. The receptors here all came from a woman aged 18-35 years in good health and CMV-seropositive. Each CDR3 is given with its conserved first and last residue. Fields, in order: clone size, V gene, D gene, J gene, CDR3 DNA, CDR3 protein. A D gene is named only where the DNA matches it firmly. Part of the rows lack a size; the others show once, few, many or a class for expanded clones.

clone_size: .; v_call: TRBV14; d_call: TRBD1; j_call: TRBJ2-3; cdr3_nt: TGTGCCAGCAGCCACGATGGGACAGGGGGTAGCACAGATACGCAGTATTTT; cdr3_aa: CASSHDGTGGSTDTQYF
clone_size: .; v_call: TRBV4-1; d_call: .; j_call: TRBJ1-5; cdr3_nt: TGCGCCAGCAGCCCCCAGGGCGCCAGCAATCAGCCCCAGCATTTT; cdr3_aa: CASSPQGASNQPQHF
clone_size: .; v_call: TRBV25-1; d_call: .; j_call: TRBJ2-7; cdr3_nt: TGTGCCAGCAGTGAGCAGGGTACCCCTCCTTCCTACGAGCAGTACTTC; cdr3_aa: CASSEQGTPPSYEQYF
clone_size: .; v_call: TRBV6-5; d_call: .; j_call: TRBJ1-4; cdr3_nt: TGTGCCAGCAGTTACGCTACAGGGTGGGCCGAAAAACTGTTTTTT; cdr3_aa: CASSYATGWAEKLFF
clone_size: .; v_call: TRBV2; d_call: .; j_call: TRBJ2-7; cdr3_nt: TGTGCCAGCACCGAGGTGGACAGCTACGAGCAGTACTTC; cdr3_aa: CASTEVDSYEQYF
clone_size: few; v_call: TRBV18; d_call: .; j_call: TRBJ2-5; cdr3_nt: TGTGCCAGCTCACCACAGGACAGAAGGAAAGAGACCCAGTACTTC; cdr3_aa: CASSPQDRRKETQYF
clone_size: .; v_call: TRBV4-3; d_call: TRBD2; j_call: TRBJ2-3; cdr3_nt: TGCGCCAGCAGCCAAGTCTCGTCTAGCGGGGGCACAGATACGCAGTATTTT; cdr3_aa: CASSQVSSSGGTDTQYF
clone_size: .; v_call: TRBV30; d_call: .; j_call: TRBJ2-3; cdr3_nt: TGTGCCTGGGAGTGGGGGGGGGCTACGCAGTATTTT; cdr3_aa: CAWEWGGATQYF
clone_size: .; v_call: TRBV15; d_call: .; j_call: TRBJ1-1; cdr3_nt: TGTGCCACCAGCAGAGCAAACACTGAAGCTTTCTTT; cdr3_aa: CATSRANTEAFF
clone_size: .; v_call: TRBV9; d_call: TRBD2; j_call: TRBJ2-5; cdr3_nt: TGTGCCAGCAGCGCCACACTAGCGGAAGAGACCCAGTACTTC; cdr3_aa: CASSATLAEETQYF
clone_size: .; v_call: TRBV28; d_call: .; j_call: TRBJ1-2; cdr3_nt: TGTGCCAGCAGTCTGATTTCCGGAGTTGGCTACACCTTC; cdr3_aa: CASSLISGVGYTF
clone_size: .; v_call: TRBV5-5; d_call: .; j_call: TRBJ2-7; cdr3_nt: TGTGCCAGCAGTCCGATCGACAGCTACGAGCAGTACTTC; cdr3_aa: CASSPIDSYEQYF
clone_size: .; v_call: TRBV2; d_call: TRBD1; j_call: TRBJ1-5; cdr3_nt: TGTGCCAGCAGTGGGACAGGCGGCAATCAGCCCCAGCATTTT; cdr3_aa: CASSGTGGNQPQHF
clone_size: few; v_call: TRBV9; d_call: .; j_call: TRBJ1-1; cdr3_nt: TGTGCCAGCAGCCCGCTCGGTGAAGCTTTCTTT; cdr3_aa: CASSPLGEAFF
clone_size: .; v_call: TRBV6-6; d_call: .; j_call: TRBJ2-5; cdr3_nt: TGTGCCAGCAGTTACTCCCTTGGGGTAGCGGAAGAGACCCAGTACTTC; cdr3_aa: CASSYSLGVAEETQYF
clone_size: .; v_call: TRBV30; d_call: TRBD2; j_call: TRBJ2-2; cdr3_nt: TGTGCCTGGAGTGTACTGGGTCGGGGGGGCGGGGAGCTGTTTTTT; cdr3_aa: CAWSVLGRGGGELFF
clone_size: .; v_call: TRBV18; d_call: .; j_call: TRBJ1-2; cdr3_nt: TGTGCCAGCTCACCGCTCAGGGATGGCTACACCTTC; cdr3_aa: CASSPLRDGYTF
clone_size: once; v_call: TRBV2; d_call: .; j_call: TRBJ1-1; cdr3_nt: TGTGCCAGCAGCCCACCCGTGGGGGGAGCTGAAGCTTTCTTT; cdr3_aa: CASSPPVGGAEAFF
clone_size: .; v_call: TRBV6-6; d_call: .; j_call: TRBJ2-3; cdr3_nt: TGTGCCAGCAGAGGCGGGGACACAGATACGCAGTATTTT; cdr3_aa: CASRGGDTDTQYF
clone_size: .; v_call: TRBV9; d_call: .; j_call: TRBJ2-1; cdr3_nt: TGTGCCAGCAGCATCTCTAGCGAAAACACTCTCGGGGGAGCCCTGAGCTCCTACAATGAGCAGTTCTTC; cdr3_aa: CASSISSENTLGGALSSYNEQFF
clone_size: .; v_call: TRBV5-1; d_call: .; j_call: TRBJ1-3; cdr3_nt: TGCGCCAGCAGCCTCTCGGAGGCCTCTGGAAACACCATATATTTT; cdr3_aa: CASSLSEASGNTIYF
clone_size: .; v_call: TRBV19; d_call: TRBD1; j_call: TRBJ1-2; cdr3_nt: TGTGCCACAATGGGACAGTTTTATGGCTACACCTTC; cdr3_aa: CATMGQFYGYTF
clone_size: .; v_call: TRBV5-1; d_call: .; j_call: TRBJ1-1; cdr3_nt: TGCGCCAGCAGCTTAACAGGGAACACTGAAGCTTTCTTT; cdr3_aa: CASSLTGNTEAFF
clone_size: .; v_call: TRBV9; d_call: TRBD1; j_call: TRBJ2-7; cdr3_nt: TGTGCCAGCAGCGTAGGGGGACAGGGATCCTACGAGCAGTACTTC; cdr3_aa: CASSVGGQGSYEQYF
clone_size: .; v_call: TRBV19; d_call: .; j_call: TRBJ1-2; cdr3_nt: TGTGCCAGTAGTATGGGCAGGGATAATGGCTACACCTTC; cdr3_aa: CASSMGRDNGYTF
clone_size: .; v_call: TRBV4-1; d_call: TRBD1; j_call: TRBJ1-6; cdr3_nt: TGCGCCAGCAGCCAAGATTACAGGGGGAATAATTCACCCCTCCACTTT; cdr3_aa: CASSQDYRGNNSPLHF
clone_size: .; v_call: TRBV7-9; d_call: TRBD1; j_call: TRBJ2-1; cdr3_nt: TGTGCCAGCAGCTTAGCGATGGGGGACAGGAAGAATGAGCAGTTCTTC; cdr3_aa: CASSLAMGDRKNEQFF
clone_size: .; v_call: TRBV9; d_call: TRBD2; j_call: TRBJ2-1; cdr3_nt: TGTGCCAACCTGAAGCGGGGGGCGCTCAATGAGCAGTTCTTC; cdr3_aa: CANLKRGALNEQFF
clone_size: .; v_call: TRBV5-1; d_call: .; j_call: TRBJ1-1; cdr3_nt: TGCGCCAGCAGCGTAGAGAGTCGGAACACTGAAGCTTTCTTT; cdr3_aa: CASSVESRNTEAFF
clone_size: few; v_call: TRBV18; d_call: TRBD1; j_call: TRBJ1-6; cdr3_nt: TGTGCCAGCTCACAGGGACAGGGCGGCTCACCCCTCCACTTT; cdr3_aa: CASSQGQGGSPLHF
clone_size: .; v_call: TRBV5-4; d_call: TRBD2; j_call: TRBJ2-1; cdr3_nt: TGTGCCAGCAGCCCGGGCGGGGGGGTCCGCAATGAGCAGTTCTTC; cdr3_aa: CASSPGGGVRNEQFF
clone_size: once; v_call: TRBV28; d_call: TRBD1; j_call: TRBJ2-7; cdr3_nt: TGTGCCAGCAACTTAAGGGACAGGAGCTCCTACGAGCAGTACTTC; cdr3_aa: CASNLRDRSSYEQYF
clone_size: .; v_call: TRBV14; d_call: .; j_call: TRBJ1-2; cdr3_nt: TGTGCCAGCAGCCAAGTGGCCAACTATGGCTACACCTTC; cdr3_aa: CASSQVANYGYTF
clone_size: few; v_call: TRBV30; d_call: .; j_call: TRBJ1-1; cdr3_nt: TGTGCCTGGAGTAGGAGGAAGAACACTGAAGCTTTCTTT; cdr3_aa: CAWSRRKNTEAFF
clone_size: .; v_call: TRBV9; d_call: TRBD1; j_call: TRBJ1-2; cdr3_nt: TGTGCCAGCAGCGCGGGACAGGGCCGTTTTAACTATGGCTACACCTTC; cdr3_aa: CASSAGQGRFNYGYTF
clone_size: few; v_call: TRBV28; d_call: .; j_call: TRBJ1-2; cdr3_nt: TGTGCCAGCAGCCTCTCGACAAAACGCGCCTTC; cdr3_aa: CASSLSTKRAF
clone_size: once; v_call: TRBV4-1; d_call: .; j_call: TRBJ1-4; cdr3_nt: TGCGCCAGCAGCCGTCGGAAGGGGAACCTTGAAAAACTGTTTTTT; cdr3_aa: CASSRRKGNLEKLFF
clone_size: few; v_call: TRBV4-2; d_call: TRBD2; j_call: TRBJ2-3; cdr3_nt: TGTGCCAGCAGCCAAGAACTAGCGGGGGGGCCAGATACGCAGTATTTT; cdr3_aa: CASSQELAGGPDTQYF
clone_size: few; v_call: TRBV7-2; d_call: TRBD2; j_call: TRBJ2-1; cdr3_nt: TGTGCCAGCAGCAAAAGTTTGGGACTAGCGGGGGGTAATGAGCAGTTCTTC; cdr3_aa: CASSKSLGLAGGNEQFF
clone_size: .; v_call: TRBV30; d_call: .; j_call: TRBJ2-3; cdr3_nt: TGTGCCTGGAGTGCGAGGACAGTTAGTACAGATACGCAGTATTTT; cdr3_aa: CAWSARTVSTDTQYF